The clone carrying this TCR beta chain was detected many times. Germline V gene data show CDR1 as SGDLS and CDR2 as YYNGEE. The CDR3 totals 18 residues. Unmatched junction bases numbered 14, after V lost 4 bases and J lost 3 bases. Using genomic DNA as the template, TCR beta VDJ and CDR3 profiling was carried out. TCRdb used MiXCR to reprocess the reads, holding one entry per CDR3 protein. Of over 150,000 distinct CDR3 sequences in the sample, about 60% were seen once. Patients who underwent sequencing had shown CD8+CD57+ cell expansion by flow cytometry. The sample comes from a study of CD8+CD57+ T cells in acquired aplastic anemia.

V and J are TRBV9 and TRBJ2-2, with 8 bases matching TRBD2. The sample comprised sorted CD4+, CD8+, or CD8+CD57+ T cells (not recorded which) from PBMCs. This TCR derives from a human donor with aplastic anemia. The CDR3 nucleotides read TGTGCCAGCAGCTCACTGGGGCGGGGGGACTCCTACACCGGGGAGCTGTTTTTT. The encoded protein is CASSSLGRGDSYTGELFF.